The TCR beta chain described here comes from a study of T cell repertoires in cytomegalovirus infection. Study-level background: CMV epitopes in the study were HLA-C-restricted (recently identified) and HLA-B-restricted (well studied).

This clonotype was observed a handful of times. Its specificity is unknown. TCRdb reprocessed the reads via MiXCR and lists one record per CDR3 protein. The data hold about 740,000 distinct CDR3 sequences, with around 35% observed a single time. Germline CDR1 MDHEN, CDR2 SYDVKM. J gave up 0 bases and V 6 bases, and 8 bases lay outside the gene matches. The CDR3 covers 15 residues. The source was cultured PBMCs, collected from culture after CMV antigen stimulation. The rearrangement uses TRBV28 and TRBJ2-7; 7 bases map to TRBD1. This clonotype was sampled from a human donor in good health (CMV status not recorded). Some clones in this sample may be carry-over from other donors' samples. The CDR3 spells CASSPGQESSYEQYF. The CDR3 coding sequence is TGTGCCAGCAGCCCAGGACAGGAGAGCTCCTACGAGCAGTACTTC.